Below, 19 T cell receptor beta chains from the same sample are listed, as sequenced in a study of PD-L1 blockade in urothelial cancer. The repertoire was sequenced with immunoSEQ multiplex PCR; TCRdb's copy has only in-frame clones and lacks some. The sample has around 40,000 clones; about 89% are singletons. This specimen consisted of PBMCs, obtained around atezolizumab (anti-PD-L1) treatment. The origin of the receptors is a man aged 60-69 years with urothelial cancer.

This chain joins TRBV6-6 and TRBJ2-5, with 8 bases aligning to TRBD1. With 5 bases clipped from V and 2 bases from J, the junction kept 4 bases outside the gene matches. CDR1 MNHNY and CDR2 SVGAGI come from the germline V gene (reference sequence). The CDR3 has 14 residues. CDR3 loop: CASSPRQGQETQYF. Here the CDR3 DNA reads TGTGCCAGCAGTCCCCGACAGGGGCAAGAGACCCAGTACTTC.

The CDR3 loop is CASIPSWGEKSTGELFF. The CDR3 DNA reads TGTGCCAGTATCCCCTCATGGGGGGAGAAATCCACCGGGGAGCTGTTTTTT. This sequence joins TRBV28 and TRBJ2-2, with D perhaps TRBD2 (6 bases). This CDR3 is 17 amino acids long. Trimming took off 9 bases at V and 4 bases at J, with 24 bases between the two ends. The germline gives CDR1 MDHEN, CDR2 SYDVKM. Drawing the rest from reference TRBV28 and TRBJ2-2, the complete variable domain is DVKVTQSSRYLVKRTGEKVFLECVQDMDHENMFWYRQDPGLGLRLIYFSYDVKMKEKGDIPEGYSVSREKKERFSLILESASTNQTSMYLCASIPSWGEKSTGELFFGEGSRLTVL.

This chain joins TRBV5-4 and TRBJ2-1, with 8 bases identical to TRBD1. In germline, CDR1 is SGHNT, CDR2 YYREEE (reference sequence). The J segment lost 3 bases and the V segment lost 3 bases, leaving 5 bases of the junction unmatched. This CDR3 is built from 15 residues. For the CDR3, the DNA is TGTGCCAGCAGCTCAAAGACAGGGGTCTACAATGAGCAGTTCTTC. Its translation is CASSSKTGVYNEQFF. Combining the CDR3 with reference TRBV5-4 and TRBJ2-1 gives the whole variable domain ETGVTQSPTHLIKTRGQQVTLRCSSQSGHNTVSWYQQALGQGPQFIFQYYREEENGRGNFPPRFSGLQFPNYSSELNVNALELDDSALYLCASSSKTGVYNEQFFGPGTRLTVL.

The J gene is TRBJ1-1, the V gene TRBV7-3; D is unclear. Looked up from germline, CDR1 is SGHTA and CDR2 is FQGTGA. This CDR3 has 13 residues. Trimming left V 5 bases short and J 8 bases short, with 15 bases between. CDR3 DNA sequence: TGTGCCAGCAGCACCAACCGACAAGCCGAAGCTTTCTTT. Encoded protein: CASSTNRQAEAFF.

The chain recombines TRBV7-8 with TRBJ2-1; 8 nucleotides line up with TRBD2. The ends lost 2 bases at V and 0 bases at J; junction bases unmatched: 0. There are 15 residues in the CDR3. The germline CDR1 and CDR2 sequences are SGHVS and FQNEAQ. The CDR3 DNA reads TGTGCCAGCAGCTTACGGGGGGGCTCCTACAATGAGCAGTTCTTC. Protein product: CASSLRGGSYNEQFF.

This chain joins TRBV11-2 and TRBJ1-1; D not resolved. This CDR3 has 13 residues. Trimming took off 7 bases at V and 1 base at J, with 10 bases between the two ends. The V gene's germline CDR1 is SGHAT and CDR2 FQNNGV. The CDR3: CASTHVQNTEAFF. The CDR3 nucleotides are TGTGCCAGCACCCATGTACAGAACACTGAAGCTTTCTTT.

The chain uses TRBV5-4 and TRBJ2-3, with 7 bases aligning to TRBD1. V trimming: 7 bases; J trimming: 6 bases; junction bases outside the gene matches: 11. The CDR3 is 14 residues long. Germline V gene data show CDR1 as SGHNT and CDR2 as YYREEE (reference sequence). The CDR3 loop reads CASFNGRGSDTQYF. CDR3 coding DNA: TGTGCCAGCTTCAACGGCAGGGGGTCTGATACGCAGTATTTT.

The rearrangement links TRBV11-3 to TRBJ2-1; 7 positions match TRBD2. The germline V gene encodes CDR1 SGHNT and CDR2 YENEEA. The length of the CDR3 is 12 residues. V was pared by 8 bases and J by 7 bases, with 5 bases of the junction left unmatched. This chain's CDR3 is CASVGGGNEQFF. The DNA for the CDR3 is TGTGCCAGCGTTGGGGGGGGAAATGAGCAGTTCTTC.

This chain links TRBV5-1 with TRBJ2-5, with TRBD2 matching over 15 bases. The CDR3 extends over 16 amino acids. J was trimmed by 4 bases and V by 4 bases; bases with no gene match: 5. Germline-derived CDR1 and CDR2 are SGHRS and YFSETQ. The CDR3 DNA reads TGCGCCAGCAGCCCCTGGGGACTAGCGGGAGGAGAGACCCAGTACTTC. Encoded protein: CASSPWGLAGGETQYF. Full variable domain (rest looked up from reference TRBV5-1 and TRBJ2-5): KAGVTQTPRYLIKTRGQQVTLSCSPISGHRSVSWYQQTPGQGLQFLFEYFSETQRNKGNFPGRFSGRQFSNSRSEMNVSTLELGDSALYLCASSPWGLAGGETQYFGPGTRLLVL.

The CDR3: CASNSRGGRNIQYF. As DNA, the CDR3 is TGTGCCAGTAACAGCCGGGGGGGTCGGAACATTCAGTACTTC. The chain joins TRBV19 to TRBJ2-4; 8 positions agree with TRBD2. J was trimmed by 7 bases and V by 7 bases; bases with no gene match: 9. Germline V gene lookup returns CDR1 LNHDA and CDR2 SQIVND (reference sequence). The CDR3 length is 14 residues.

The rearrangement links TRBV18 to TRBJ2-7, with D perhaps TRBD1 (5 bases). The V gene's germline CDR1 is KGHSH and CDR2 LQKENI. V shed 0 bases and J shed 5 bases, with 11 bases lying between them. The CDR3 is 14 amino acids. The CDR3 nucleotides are TGTGCCAGCTCACCACCGTGGCAGGGCCACGAGCAGTACTTC. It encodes CASSPPWQGHEQYF.

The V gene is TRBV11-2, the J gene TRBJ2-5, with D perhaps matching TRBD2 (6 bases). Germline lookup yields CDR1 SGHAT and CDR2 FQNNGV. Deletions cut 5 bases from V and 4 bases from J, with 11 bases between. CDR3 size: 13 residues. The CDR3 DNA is TGTGCCAGCAGCGCGGGATTGGTAGAGACCCAGTACTTC. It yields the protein CASSAGLVETQYF.

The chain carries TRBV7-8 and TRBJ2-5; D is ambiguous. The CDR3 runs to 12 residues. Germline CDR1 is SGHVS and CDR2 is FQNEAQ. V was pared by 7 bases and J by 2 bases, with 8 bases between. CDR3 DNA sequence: TGTGCCAGCATGGGCACACAAGAGACCCAGTACTTC. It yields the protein CASMGTQETQYF.

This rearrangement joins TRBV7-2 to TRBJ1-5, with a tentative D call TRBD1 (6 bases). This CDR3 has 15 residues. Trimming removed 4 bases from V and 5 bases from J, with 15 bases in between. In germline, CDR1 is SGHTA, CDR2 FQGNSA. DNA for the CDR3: TGTGCCAGCAGCTCCAAGGCGGACAGTTATCAGCCCCAGCATTTT. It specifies CASSSKADSYQPQHF.

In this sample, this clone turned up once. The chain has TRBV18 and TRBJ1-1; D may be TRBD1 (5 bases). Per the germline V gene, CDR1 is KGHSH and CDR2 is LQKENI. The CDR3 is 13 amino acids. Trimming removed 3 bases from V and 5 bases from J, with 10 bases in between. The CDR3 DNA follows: TGTGCCAGCTCACCGTCAGGGATAACTGAAGCTTTCTTT. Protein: CASSPSGITEAFF.

This chain's CDR3 is CASSQQETQYF. CDR3 DNA: TGTGCCAGCAGCCAACAAGAGACCCAGTACTTC. V is TRBV6-6 and J is TRBJ2-5; D uncertain. The germline V gene encodes CDR1 MNHNY and CDR2 SVGAGI (reference sequence). This CDR3 is 11 amino acids long. The germline V and J ends were trimmed by 6 bases and 2 bases, with 4 bases remaining between them.

CDR3 nucleotide sequence: TGTGCCAGCAGTTTCGGTGGACTAGGCTACAATGAGCAGTTCTTC. Its protein is CASSFGGLGYNEQFF. The rearrangement links TRBV28 to TRBJ2-1; 7 nucleotides agree with TRBD2. Germline V gene data show CDR1 as MDHEN and CDR2 as SYDVKM. CDR3 length equals 15 residues. J gave up 3 bases and V 3 bases, and 5 bases lay outside the gene matches.

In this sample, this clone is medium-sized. The CDR3 coding sequence is TGTGCCAGCAGCTTAGCAATAAGCACAGATACGCAGTATTTT. As protein: CASSLAISTDTQYF. The chain couples TRBV7-9 to TRBJ2-3; D is uncertain. This CDR3 is built from 14 residues. Trimming shortened V by 0 bases and J by 0 bases, and 4 bases separated the two germline ends. The germline gives CDR1 SEHNR, CDR2 FQNEAQ (reference sequence).

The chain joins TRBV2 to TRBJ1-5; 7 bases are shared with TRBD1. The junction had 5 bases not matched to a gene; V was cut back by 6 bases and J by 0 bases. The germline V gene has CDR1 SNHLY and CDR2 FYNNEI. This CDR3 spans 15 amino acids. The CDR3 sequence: CASRFRQGSNQPQHF. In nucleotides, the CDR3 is TGTGCCAGCAGATTCCGACAGGGTAGCAATCAGCCCCAGCATTTT.